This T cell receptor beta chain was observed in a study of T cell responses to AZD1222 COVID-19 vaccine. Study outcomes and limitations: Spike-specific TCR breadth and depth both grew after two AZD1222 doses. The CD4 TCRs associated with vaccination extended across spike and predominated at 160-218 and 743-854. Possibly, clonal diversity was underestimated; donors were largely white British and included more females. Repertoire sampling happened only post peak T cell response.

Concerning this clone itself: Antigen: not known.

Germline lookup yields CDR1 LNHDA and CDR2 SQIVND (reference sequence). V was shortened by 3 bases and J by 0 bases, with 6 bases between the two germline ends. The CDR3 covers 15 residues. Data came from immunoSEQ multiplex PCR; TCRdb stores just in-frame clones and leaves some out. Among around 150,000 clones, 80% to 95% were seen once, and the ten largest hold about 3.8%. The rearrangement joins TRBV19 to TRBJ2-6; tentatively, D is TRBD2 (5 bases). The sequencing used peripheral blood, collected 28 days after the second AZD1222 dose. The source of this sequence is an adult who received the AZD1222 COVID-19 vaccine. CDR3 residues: CASSIGNSGANVLTF. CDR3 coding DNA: TGTGCCAGTAGTATCGGGAACTCTGGGGCCAACGTCCTGACTTTC.